This passage covers 26 T cell receptor beta chains from one sample sequenced in a study of cytomegalovirus exposure and HLA in healthy donors (dated 2017 in TCRdb). Libraries were built with the immunoSEQ multiplex PCR assay. A mixture of 60 forward primers for TCR Vbeta segments and 13 reverse primers for TCR Jbeta segments was used in the multiplex PCR. Drawn from immuneACCESS, this table holds only the in-frame rearrangements with V and J called that TCRdb kept. Clones are partly lost; checked studies trace under half to an unresolved V gene and leave the rest unexplained. The sample contains 120,000 to 150,000 clones, over 75% of them found a single time. The ten biggest clones cover about 1.8% of the sample. Sequenced material: PBMCs. All receptors derive from a woman aged 25-40 years in good health and CMV-seronegative.

The V and J genes are TRBV5-1 and TRBJ1-1, with D maybe TRBD1 (6 bases). Germline assignment: CDR1 SGHRS and CDR2 YFSETQ. The CDR3 runs to 15 residues. Trimming cost V 1 base and J 5 bases, with 15 bases left between them. The CDR3 DNA sequence: TGCGCCAGCAGCTTGATAGCACAGGGTGGGACTGAAGCTTTCTTT. Encoded protein: CASSLIAQGGTEAFF. Together with reference TRBV5-1 and TRBJ1-1, the CDR3 gives the full variable domain: KAGVTQTPRYLIKTRGQQVTLSCSPISGHRSVSWYQQTPGQGLQFLFEYFSETQRNKGNFPGRFSGRQFSNSRSEMNVSTLELGDSALYLCASSLIAQGGTEAFFGQGTRLTVV.

The rearrangement joins TRBV19 to TRBJ1-1; D possibly corresponds to TRBD1 (5 bases). Germline assignment: CDR1 LNHDA and CDR2 SQIVND (reference sequence). Trimming shortened V by 4 bases and J by 6 bases, and 12 bases separated the two germline ends. The CDR3 consists of 13 residues. The CDR3 sequence: CASSTRGSAEAFF. In nucleotides, the CDR3 is TGTGCCAGTAGTACCCGGGGGAGCGCTGAAGCTTTCTTT.

This chain uses TRBV11-2 with TRBJ1-2; D not resolved. The V gene's germline CDR1 is SGHAT and CDR2 FQNNGV. CDR3 length equals 12 residues. Trimming took off 6 bases at V and 8 bases at J, with 13 bases between the two ends. CDR3: CASRASAGGYTF. In nucleotides, the CDR3 is TGTGCCAGCAGGGCCAGTGCGGGAGGCTACACCTTC.

This rearrangement joins TRBV27 to TRBJ1-1, with D perhaps TRBD1 (5 bases). V shed 4 bases and J shed 6 bases, with 27 bases lying between them. The CDR3 has 18 residues. Germline lookup yields CDR1 MNHEY and CDR2 SMNVEV (reference sequence). CDR3 coding DNA: TGTGCCAGCAGTTCCCCAACGGCGGGGGAACGCTTAGTGGCTGAAGCTTTCTTT. It is translated as CASSSPTAGERLVAEAFF.

CDR3 coding DNA: TGCAGCGTTGTACTCAGGGGGACGGGTACTAATGAAAAACTGTTTTTT. It encodes CSVVLRGTGTNEKLFF. The chain couples TRBV29-1 to TRBJ1-4, with TRBD1 matching 7 bases. Germline CDR1 and CDR2: SQVTM and ANQGSEA. The CDR3 has 16 residues. The V segment lost 4 bases and the J segment 2 bases; nucleotides outside the gene matches: 10.

The chain links TRBV6-6 to TRBJ1-2; TRBD1 aligns across 7 bases. Germline trimming cut 0 bases from V and 8 bases from J; bases unmatched to any gene: 6. This CDR3 has 14 amino acids. The germline V gene has CDR1 MNHNY and CDR2 SVGAGI (reference sequence). CDR3 DNA sequence: TGTGCCAGCAGTTACTCCCCCCGACAGGGCGGCTACACCTTC. It codes for CASSYSPRQGGYTF.

The chain couples TRBV6-1 to TRBJ2-3; weak D call: TRBD2 (5 bases). CDR1 is MNHNS, CDR2 SASEGT, per germline. Deletions cut 3 bases from V and 0 bases from J, with 10 bases between. The CDR3 runs to 15 residues. CDR3: CASSDVGISTDTQYF. The CDR3 DNA reads TGTGCCAGCAGTGACGTCGGGATCAGCACAGATACGCAGTATTTT.

The chain has TRBV30 and TRBJ1-3, with D maybe TRBD1 (6 bases). Germline values: CDR1 GTSNPN, CDR2 SVGIG (reference sequence). Trimming took 3 bases from V and 1 from J, leaving 7 bases between them. The CDR3 extends over 13 amino acids. The CDR3 region is CAWRQGSGNTIYF. The CDR3 coding sequence is TGTGCCTGGAGACAGGGTTCTGGAAACACCATATATTTT.

The chain is built from TRBV6-1 and TRBJ1-1; the D gene is possibly TRBD1 (5 bases). Germline V gene lookup returns CDR1 MNHNS and CDR2 SASEGT. CDR3 length: 15 residues. Trimming removed 4 bases from V and 4 bases from J, with 16 bases in between. CDR3 nucleotide sequence: TGTGCCAGCAGTGGGGGGGACTCGCGGAGCACTGAAGCTTTCTTT. It encodes CASSGGDSRSTEAFF.

The chain combines TRBV5-1 with TRBJ1-2; 7 nucleotides line up with TRBD1. V lost 4 bases to trimming and J lost 6 bases; unmatched junction nucleotides: 12. This CDR3 is 15 amino acids long. Germline V gene sequence: CDR1 SGHRS, CDR2 YFSETQ. The CDR3 sequence is CASSKKGGPLDGYTF. For the CDR3, the DNA is TGCGCCAGCAGCAAAAAAGGGGGCCCGTTGGATGGCTACACCTTC.

This clone has more than one count but fewer than ten. Other DNA sequences within the sample encode an identical CDR3. This chain joins TRBV6-5 and TRBJ1-1, with 9 bases matching TRBD1. The CDR3 has 15 amino acids. Germline values: CDR1 MNHEY, CDR2 SVGAGI. Losses at the gene ends were 0 bases for V and 1 base for J; bases not matched to a gene: 0. Here the CDR3 reads CASSYSGQGNTEAFF. For the CDR3, the DNA is TGTGCCAGCAGTTACTCGGGACAGGGGAACACTGAAGCTTTCTTT.

The V gene is TRBV7-8, the J gene TRBJ2-1, with TRBD1 matching over 8 bases. V shed 11 bases and J 8 bases; nucleotides not matched to a gene: 11. Germline CDR1 and CDR2: SGHVS and FQNEAQ. The length of the CDR3 is 13 residues. CDR3 protein: CAAATGAPDEQFF. The CDR3 DNA follows: TGTGCCGCCGCGACAGGGGCACCCGATGAGCAGTTCTTC.

The chain links TRBV7-3 to TRBJ2-2; D gene ambiguous. V lost 5 bases to trimming and J lost 4 bases, with 17 bases between them. Germline loops: CDR1 SGHTA, CDR2 FQGTGA. The CDR3 has 16 residues. CDR3 sequence (DNA): TGTGCCAGCAGCCCACGACTTCGCCTTGGCACCGGGGAGCTGTTTTTT. Protein: CASSPRLRLGTGELFF.

The chain combines TRBV6-5 with TRBJ1-1; D is unclear. The CDR3 runs 13 residues. Trimming took off 5 bases at V and 1 base at J, with 8 bases between the two ends. Germline-derived CDR1 and CDR2 are MNHEY and SVGAGI. The chain's CDR3 is CASSRAENTEAFF. CDR3 DNA sequence: TGTGCCAGCAGTCGAGCGGAGAACACTGAAGCTTTCTTT.

The rearrangement links TRBV5-5 to TRBJ1-2; TRBD1 might be the D (6 bases). V gave up 0 bases and J gave up 3 bases, with 15 bases separating them. The CDR3 is 16 residues long. The germline gives CDR1 SGHKS, CDR2 YYEKEE (reference sequence). Here the CDR3 DNA reads TGTGCCAGCAGCTTGGGGTTGGGGGGGCAGGACTATGGCTACACCTTC. It codes for CASSLGLGGQDYGYTF.

The chain uses TRBV2 and TRBJ2-3, with D maybe TRBD2 (5 bases). The CDR3 has 15 residues. Germline assignment: CDR1 SNHLY and CDR2 FYNNEI. The ends were cut back, 7 bases at V and 5 bases at J, with 19 bases in the middle. The CDR3 loop is CASNRWLAGIDTQYF. The CDR3, as DNA: TGTGCCAGCAATCGATGGCTAGCAGGAATAGATACGCAGTATTTT.

The rearrangement joins TRBV6-1 to TRBJ1-5; TRBD1 might be the D (5 bases). CDR1 MNHNS and CDR2 SASEGT come from the germline V gene. V lost 4 bases, J lost 2 bases, and 6 bases lay in between. The CDR3 is 13 amino acids. The CDR3 loop is CASSGQRNQPQHF. CDR3 coding DNA: TGTGCCAGCAGTGGACAGCGCAATCAGCCCCAGCATTTT.

The V gene is TRBV27, the J gene TRBJ2-3; 13 nucleotides match TRBD2. CDR1 and CDR2 (germline): MNHEY, SMNVEV (reference sequence). V lost 8 bases and J lost 1; bases outside the gene matches: 9. The CDR3 contains 17 residues. CDR3 amino acids: CASARAGLAGGTDTQYF. CDR3 nucleotides: TGTGCCAGCGCCCGCGCTGGACTAGCGGGGGGCACAGATACGCAGTATTTT.

This chain joins TRBV19 and TRBJ1-1; TRBD1 matches at 9 bases. Unmatched junction bases numbered 7, after V lost 7 bases and J lost 4 bases. This CDR3 comprises 14 residues. The germline V gene encodes CDR1 LNHDA and CDR2 SQIVND (reference sequence). The CDR3 bases are TGTGCCAGTACGGGACAGGGTTGGCTCACTGAAGCTTTCTTT. This translates into CASTGQGWLTEAFF.

This clone was seen just once. V and J are TRBV7-2 and TRBJ1-1; 7 bases are shared with TRBD1. With V trimmed by 3 bases and J by 1 base, 8 bases remained unmatched. This CDR3 is 16 amino acids long. CDR1 is SGHTA and CDR2 is FQGNSA in the germline V gene. CDR3 DNA: TGTGCCAGCAGCTTCAGAACACAGGGGAAGAACACTGAAGCTTTCTTT. Its protein is CASSFRTQGKNTEAFF.

This clone was seen a few times. The CDR3 sequence is CASSQRGKNYEQYF. CDR3 in DNA: TGTGCCAGCAGCCAAAGAGGGAAGAATTACGAGCAGTACTTC. The V gene is TRBV4-2, the J gene TRBJ2-7, with a tentative D call TRBD2 (5 bases). CDR3 length: 14 amino acids. The V and J ends lost 2 bases and 4 bases respectively, with 12 bases between them. Germline loops: CDR1 LGHNA, CDR2 YNFKEQ.

The CDR3 DNA follows: TGTGCCAGAAGCTTGGGGGGCAGCCCTTCACCCCTCCACTTT. Its protein is CARSLGGSPSPLHF. The chain recombines TRBV5-3 with TRBJ1-6; perhaps TRBD1 as D (5 bases). TRBV5-3 is classed as an ORF, of uncertain function. The V end lost 0 bases, the J end lost 9 bases, and 10 bases lay between the germline ends. This CDR3 comprises 14 residues.

The chain carries TRBV5-6 and TRBJ1-1; possible D gene TRBD1, 5 bases. Germline CDR1 reads SGHDT; CDR2 reads YYEEEE. V was shortened by 3 bases and J by 4 bases, with 10 bases between the two germline ends. The CDR3 is made up of 13 amino acids. This CDR3 reads CASSSSGRTEAFF. In nucleotides, the CDR3 is TGTGCCAGCAGCTCCTCAGGGCGCACTGAAGCTTTCTTT. Filled out from reference TRBV5-6 and TRBJ1-1, the complete variable domain reads DAGVTQSPTHLIKTRGQQVTLRCSPKSGHDTVSWYQQALGQGPQFIFQYYEEEERQRGNFPDRFSGHQFPNYSSELNVNALLLGDSALYLCASSSSGRTEAFFGQGTRLTVV.

This clone was detected once. V gene TRBV6-6 combines with J gene TRBJ1-1; D call uncertain. This CDR3 region has 12 residues. Germline loops: CDR1 MNHNY, CDR2 SVGAGI (reference sequence). V lost 5 bases to trimming and J lost 4 bases, with 8 bases between them. CDR3 residues: CASSLPGTEAFF. The CDR3 coding sequence is TGTGCCAGCAGTCTACCGGGCACTGAAGCTTTCTTT.

The chain combines TRBV6-5 with TRBJ1-4; no clear D. Germline CDR1 and CDR2: MNHEY and SVGAGI. The CDR3 covers 15 residues. Trimming took off 3 bases at V and 3 bases at J, with 11 bases between the two ends. CDR3 nucleotides: TGTGCCAGCAGTTATCTGGGCGTTGCTAATGAAAAACTGTTTTTT. It specifies CASSYLGVANEKLFF.

The chain links TRBV5-4 to TRBJ1-1; 7 bases align to TRBD1. From germline, CDR1 is SGHNT and CDR2 YYREEE (reference sequence). The V segment lost 4 bases and the J segment 2 bases; nucleotides outside the gene matches: 8. The CDR3 sequence is 15 residues long. Here the CDR3 DNA reads TGTGCCAGCAGCCGATTAACAGGGGACAACACTGAAGCTTTCTTT. Translation: CASSRLTGDNTEAFF.